The T cell receptor beta chain described here comes from a study of CD8 T cells in ankylosing spondylitis. Study results and limitations: Clones linked to disease were reported to show significant enrichment in matched ankylosing spondylitis synovial fluid.

The V gene lost 2 bases and the J gene lost 8 bases, with 12 bases spanning the gap. This CDR3 has 13 residues. MiXCR was run by TCRdb on the 5' RACE reads, yielding one entry per CDR3 protein. The table shows fewer than 350,000 distinct CDR3 sequences, with roughly 12% occurring only once. Details on this clonotype: Its antigen is not identified.

The sequence derives from a female donor with ankylosing spondylitis or in good health (not recorded which). This chain uses TRBV12-3 or TRBV12-4 with TRBJ1-2, with D possibly matching TRBD1 (6 bases). The source material was blood, either unsorted or a sorted T cell fraction (not recorded which). The CDR3 DNA follows: TGTGCCAGCAGTTTACGGGGGGCGCGCGGCTACACCTTC. Protein: CASSLRGARGYTF.